This T cell receptor (beta chain) appears in the sequencing data of a study of T-cell memory formation after mild COVID-19. Whole-study context: Each donor largely had its own TCR clusters.

TCR alpha and TCR beta cDNA libraries carrying sample barcodes and UMIs came from 5'RACE with constant-segment primers. TCRdb passed the 5' RACE reads through MiXCR, listing each CDR3 protein once. The sample lists approximately 210,000 distinct CDR3 sequences, around 25% occurring once. Study-level points and caveats: CD4+ bias marked clones expanding day 15 to 37, unlike balanced contracting clones. Memory cells collected pre-infection included some clones that later responded, suggesting cross-reactive memory joined.

This CDR3 has 17 amino acids. The germline V gene encodes CDR1 SGHKS and CDR2 YYEKEE (reference sequence). Turning to this clonotype: Its antigen is still unknown. Germline is not matched at one junction end, which may reflect a read error.

The TCR comes from an adult woman who had mild COVID-19 (a few samples of this study predate the infection). Cell type and time point are not known. The rearrangement joins TRBV5-5 to TRBJ1-5; tentatively, D is TRBD1 (5 bases). Sample: PBMCs or a T cell subset sorted from them (not recorded which). For the CDR3, the DNA is TGTGCCAGCAGCCCTGGGACGTCGGCGGTGGGCAATCAGCCACAGCATTTT. Its translation is CASSPGTSAVGNQPQHF.